This paragraph reports one T cell receptor (beta chain). The entry originates in a study of blood T cell repertoires in COVID-19. Study at large: Acute and convalescent COVID-19 specimens originated in the United States, Italy and Spain.

This CDR3 has 14 residues. Unmatched junction bases numbered 3, after V lost 7 bases and J lost 4 bases. In germline, CDR1 is LNHDA, CDR2 SQIVND (reference sequence). The authors' processing: Researchers report that nucleated cell counts were estimated from reference gene primer amplification. Profiling relied on immunoSEQ multiplex PCR, and the TCRdb table lists in-frame clones only, not all of them. V and J calls and clone size are given by that table; D and trimming were obtained from the DNA. Counted here are about 170,000 clones, 70% to 90% occurring once; the ten biggest clones make up approximately 6.5%.

J is TRBJ2-2 and V is TRBV19, with 10 bases that match TRBD2. Input material: peripheral blood. The TCR sequence derives from a woman of 80 years or more in a cohort sampled during active or convalescent COVID-19. The CDR3: CASTSGSSTGELFF. Written as DNA, the CDR3 is TGTGCCAGTACTAGCGGGAGTTCCACCGGGGAGCTGTTTTTT.